These T cell receptor beta chains were read from a single sample in a study of Tregs in tolerant kidney transplant recipients. The data were produced by immunoSEQ multiplex PCR, yet TCRdb's version contains in-frame clones alone and is incomplete. The sample lists approximately 41,000 clones, around 95% occurring once. No antigen is known for these receptors. The sample consisted of Tregs from blood cultured with allogeneic cells. These TCRs come from a human donor in good health. Both conserved end residues are part of each CDR3.

J: TRBJ1-2
V: TRBV2
CDR3: CASSSDSYGYTF

J: TRBJ1-1
V: TRBV7-9
CDR3: CASRDRGTMVNTEAFF

J: TRBJ2-1
V: TRBV5-1
CDR3: CASSLGRNNEQFF

J: TRBJ2-7
V: TRBV19
CDR3: CASSIGVSSPYEQYF

J: TRBJ2-1
V: TRBV6-1
CDR3: CASKYQTSYNEQFF

J: TRBJ2-7
V: TRBV19
CDR3: CASSTPHRHGFYEQYF

J: TRBJ1-4
V: TRBV4-1
CDR3: CASSQDGGPRGKLFF

J: TRBJ2-2
V: TRBV18
CDR3: CASSPLAISTGELFF

J: TRBJ2-1
V: TRBV5-1
CDR3: CASNALAGSEGYNEQFF

J: TRBJ2-1
V: TRBV10-3
CDR3: CAISDPGGYNEQFF

J: TRBJ2-7
V: TRBV2
CDR3: CASRADRASYEQYF

J: TRBJ1-2
V: TRBV18
CDR3: CASSPRQGIHYGYTF

J: TRBJ2-6
V: TRBV18
CDR3: CASSPFGTSPSQGANVLTF

J: TRBJ1-3
V: TRBV7-2
CDR3: CASSTTSGRGYGNTIYF

J: TRBJ1-1
V: TRBV19
CDR3: CASTNRGRMNTEAFF

J: TRBJ2-7
V: TRBV7-2
CDR3: CASSFGGLAGIYEQYF

J: TRBJ1-2
V: TRBV15
CDR3: CATSNLLDYGYTF

J: TRBJ1-6
V: TRBV7-2
CDR3: CASSQTTSTGGSYNSPLHF

J: TRBJ2-3
V: TRBV6-1
CDR3: CASRFGGALFTQYF

J: TRBJ2-1
V: TRBV25-1
CDR3: CASSDSPHGGDNEQFF